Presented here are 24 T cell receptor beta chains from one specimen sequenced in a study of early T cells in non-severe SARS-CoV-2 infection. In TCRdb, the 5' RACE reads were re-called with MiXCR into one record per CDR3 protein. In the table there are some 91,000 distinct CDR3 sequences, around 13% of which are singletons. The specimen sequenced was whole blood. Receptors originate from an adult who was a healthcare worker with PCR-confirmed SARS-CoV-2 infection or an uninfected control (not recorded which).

In nucleotides, the CDR3 is TGTGCCAGCAGCGAGCTGGCCCCCTACGAGCAGTACTTC. Translation: CASSELAPYEQYF. The rearrangement uses TRBV7-2 and TRBJ2-7, with D hard to call. Germline lookup yields CDR1 SGHTA and CDR2 FQGNSA. With 5 bases removed from V and 2 bases from J, the gap between germline ends came to 10 bases. There are 13 residues in the CDR3.

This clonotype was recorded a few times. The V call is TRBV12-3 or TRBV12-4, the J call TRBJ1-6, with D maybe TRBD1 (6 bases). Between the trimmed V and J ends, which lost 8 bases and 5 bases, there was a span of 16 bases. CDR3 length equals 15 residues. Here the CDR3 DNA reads TGTGCCAGCCACTCCTACAGGGACCATAATTCACCCCTCCACTTT. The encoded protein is CASHSYRDHNSPLHF.

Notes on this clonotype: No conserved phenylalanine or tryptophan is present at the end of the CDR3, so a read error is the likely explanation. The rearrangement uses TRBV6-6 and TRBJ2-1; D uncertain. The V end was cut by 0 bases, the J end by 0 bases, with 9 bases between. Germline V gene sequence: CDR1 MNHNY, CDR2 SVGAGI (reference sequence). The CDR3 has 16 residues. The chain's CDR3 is CASSYSQFSSYNEQFL. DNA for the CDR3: TGTGCCAGCAGTTACTCACAGTTTTCCTCCTACAATGAGCAGTTCTTG.

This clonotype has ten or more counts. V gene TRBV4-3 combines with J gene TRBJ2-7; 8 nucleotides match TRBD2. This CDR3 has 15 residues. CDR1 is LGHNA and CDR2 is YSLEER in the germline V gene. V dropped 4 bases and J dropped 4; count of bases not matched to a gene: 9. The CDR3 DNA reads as TGCGCCAGCAGCCCCCGGCGGGGGGAAGGGTACGAGCAGTACTTC. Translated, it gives CASSPRRGEGYEQYF.

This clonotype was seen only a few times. The CDR3 sequence: CASSQKLGLAVYNEQFF. In DNA form, the CDR3 reads TGCGCCAGCAGCCAGAAGCTGGGACTAGCGGTTTACAATGAGCAGTTCTTC. This sequence joins TRBV4-1 and TRBJ2-1; 11 bases align to TRBD2. CDR1 and CDR2 (germline): MGHRA, YSYEKL. The CDR3 is 17 amino acids. Trimming cost V 3 bases and J 4 bases; bases outside gene matches: 8.

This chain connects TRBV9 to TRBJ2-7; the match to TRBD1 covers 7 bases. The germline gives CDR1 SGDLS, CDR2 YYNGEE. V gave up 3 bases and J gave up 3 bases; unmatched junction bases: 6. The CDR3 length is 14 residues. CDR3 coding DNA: TGTGCCAGCAGCGCGGGACAGTCTTTCTACGAGCAGTACTTC. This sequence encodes CASSAGQSFYEQYF.

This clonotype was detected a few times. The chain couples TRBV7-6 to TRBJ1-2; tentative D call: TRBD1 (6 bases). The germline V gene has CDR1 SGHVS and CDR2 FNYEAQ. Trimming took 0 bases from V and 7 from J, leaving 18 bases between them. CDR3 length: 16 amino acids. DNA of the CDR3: TGTGCCAGCAGCTTAGCGGCAGGGGTCGGATTTCGTGGCTACACCTTC. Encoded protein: CASSLAAGVGFRGYTF.

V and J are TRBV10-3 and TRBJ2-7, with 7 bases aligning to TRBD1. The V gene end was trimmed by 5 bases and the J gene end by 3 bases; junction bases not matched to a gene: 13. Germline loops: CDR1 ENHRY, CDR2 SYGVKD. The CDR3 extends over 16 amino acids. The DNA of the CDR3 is TGTGCCATCAGTCAGAACTACAGGGGATCGAGCTACGAGCAGTACTTC. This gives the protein CAISQNYRGSSYEQYF.

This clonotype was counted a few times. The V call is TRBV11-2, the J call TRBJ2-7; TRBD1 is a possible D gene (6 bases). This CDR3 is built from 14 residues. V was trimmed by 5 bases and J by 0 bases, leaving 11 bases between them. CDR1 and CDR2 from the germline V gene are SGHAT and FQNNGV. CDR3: CASSPRDNSYEQYF. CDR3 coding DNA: TGTGCCAGCAGCCCTCGGGACAACTCCTACGAGCAGTACTTC.

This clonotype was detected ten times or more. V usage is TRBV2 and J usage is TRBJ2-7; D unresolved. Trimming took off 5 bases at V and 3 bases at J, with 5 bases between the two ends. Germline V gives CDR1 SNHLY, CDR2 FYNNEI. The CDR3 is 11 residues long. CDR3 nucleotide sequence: TGTGCCAGCAGTAGGAACTACGAGCAGTACTTC. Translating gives CASSRNYEQYF.

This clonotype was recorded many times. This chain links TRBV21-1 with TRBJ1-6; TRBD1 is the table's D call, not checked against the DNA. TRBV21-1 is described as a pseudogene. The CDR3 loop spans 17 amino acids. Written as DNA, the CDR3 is TGTGCCAGCAGCAAACCAGCGCAGGGCAGGGGAAATTCACCCCTCCACTTT. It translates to CASSKPAQGRGNSPLHF.

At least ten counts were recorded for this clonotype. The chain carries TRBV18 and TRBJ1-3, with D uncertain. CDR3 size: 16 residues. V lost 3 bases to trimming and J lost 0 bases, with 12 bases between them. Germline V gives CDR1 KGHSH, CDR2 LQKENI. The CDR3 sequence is CASSPVTASSGNTIYF. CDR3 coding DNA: TGTGCCAGCTCACCGGTTACAGCGAGCTCTGGAAACACCATATATTTT.

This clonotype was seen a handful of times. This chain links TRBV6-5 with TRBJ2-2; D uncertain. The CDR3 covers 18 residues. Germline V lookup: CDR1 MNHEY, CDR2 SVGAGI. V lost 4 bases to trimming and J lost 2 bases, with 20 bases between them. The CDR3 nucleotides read TGTGCCAGCAGTTCCTCGGACGGAGTACCAAAAAACACCGGGGAGCTGTTTTTT. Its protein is CASSSSDGVPKNTGELFF.

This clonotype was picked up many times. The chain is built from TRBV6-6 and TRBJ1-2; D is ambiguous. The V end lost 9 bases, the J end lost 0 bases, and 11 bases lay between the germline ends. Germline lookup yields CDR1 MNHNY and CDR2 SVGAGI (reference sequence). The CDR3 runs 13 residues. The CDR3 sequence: CASRNRTNYGYTF. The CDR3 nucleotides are TGTGCCAGTAGAAACCGTACTAACTATGGCTACACCTTC.

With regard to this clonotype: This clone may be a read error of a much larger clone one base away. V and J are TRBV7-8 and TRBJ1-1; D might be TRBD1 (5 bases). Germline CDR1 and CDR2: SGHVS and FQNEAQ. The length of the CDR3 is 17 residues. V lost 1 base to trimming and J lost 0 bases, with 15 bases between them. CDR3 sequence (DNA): TGTGCCAGCAGCTTAGTGGGGGGAGGGCGGATGAACACTGAAGCTTTCTTT. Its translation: CASSLVGGGRMNTEAFF.

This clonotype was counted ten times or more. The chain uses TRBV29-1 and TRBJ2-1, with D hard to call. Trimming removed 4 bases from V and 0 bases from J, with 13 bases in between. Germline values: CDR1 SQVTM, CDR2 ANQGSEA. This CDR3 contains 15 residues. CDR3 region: CSVVGSPNSYNEQFF. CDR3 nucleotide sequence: TGCAGCGTTGTTGGGTCCCCTAACTCCTACAATGAGCAGTTCTTC.

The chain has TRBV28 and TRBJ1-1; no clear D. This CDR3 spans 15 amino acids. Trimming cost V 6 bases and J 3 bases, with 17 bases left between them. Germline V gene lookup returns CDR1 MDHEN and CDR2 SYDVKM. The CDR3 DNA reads TGTGCCAGCAGGTATACACCGGACCTCGACACTGAAGCTTTCTTT. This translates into CASRYTPDLDTEAFF. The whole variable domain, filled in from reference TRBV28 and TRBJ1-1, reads DVKVTQSSRYLVKRTGEKVFLECVQDMDHENMFWYRQDPGLGLRLIYFSYDVKMKEKGDIPEGYSVSREKKERFSLILESASTNQTSMYLCASRYTPDLDTEAFFGQGTRLTVV.

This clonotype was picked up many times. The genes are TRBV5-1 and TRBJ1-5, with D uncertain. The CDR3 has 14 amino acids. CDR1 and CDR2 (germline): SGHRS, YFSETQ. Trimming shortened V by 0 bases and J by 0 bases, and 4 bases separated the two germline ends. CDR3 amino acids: CASSLDSSNQPQHF. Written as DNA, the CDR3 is TGCGCCAGCAGCTTGGACAGTAGCAATCAGCCCCAGCATTTT.

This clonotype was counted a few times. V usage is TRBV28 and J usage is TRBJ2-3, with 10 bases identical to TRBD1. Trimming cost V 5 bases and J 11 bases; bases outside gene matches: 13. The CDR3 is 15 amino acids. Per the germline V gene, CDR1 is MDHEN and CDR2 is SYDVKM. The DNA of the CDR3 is TGTGCCAGCAGTCCGCCGGGACAGGGGATTATTGGGCAGTATTTT. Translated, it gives CASSPPGQGIIGQYF. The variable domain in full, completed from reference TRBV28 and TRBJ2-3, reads DVKVTQSSRYLVKRTGEKVFLECVQDMDHENMFWYRQDPGLGLRLIYFSYDVKMKEKGDIPEGYSVSREKKERFSLILESASTNQTSMYLCASSPPGQGIIGQYFGPGTRLTVL.

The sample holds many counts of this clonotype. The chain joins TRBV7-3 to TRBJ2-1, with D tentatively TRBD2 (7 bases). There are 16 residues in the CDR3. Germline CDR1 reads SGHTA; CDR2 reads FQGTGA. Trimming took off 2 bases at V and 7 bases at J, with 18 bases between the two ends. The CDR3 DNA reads TGTGCCAGCAGCTTAGGGGGGGACACCGGAATAAATGAGCAGTTCTTC. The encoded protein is CASSLGGDTGINEQFF.

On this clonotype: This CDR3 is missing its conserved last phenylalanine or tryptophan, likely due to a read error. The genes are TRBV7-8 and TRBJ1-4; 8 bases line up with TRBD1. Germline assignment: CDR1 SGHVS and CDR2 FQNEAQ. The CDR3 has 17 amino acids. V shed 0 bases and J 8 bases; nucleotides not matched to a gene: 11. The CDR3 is CASSLALFRGRKEKLFL. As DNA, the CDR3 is TGTGCCAGCAGCTTAGCCCTTTTCAGGGGGCGGAAAGAAAAACTGTTTCTT.

DNA of the CDR3: TGCAGCGTTGAGAGCTTGGGGACCCAGTACTTC. Translated: CSVESLGTQYF. This chain connects TRBV29-1 to TRBJ2-5; no reliable D call. CDR3 length: 11 amino acids. The ends were cut back, 3 bases at V and 7 bases at J, with 9 bases in the middle. Germline-derived CDR1 and CDR2 are SQVTM and ANQGSEA.

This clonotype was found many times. CDR3 loop: CASSPPGVSYTDTQYF. The CDR3 coding sequence is TGTGCCAGCAGCCCACCTGGGGTTTCGTACACAGATACGCAGTATTTT. This chain joins TRBV7-6 and TRBJ2-3; no clear D gene. Germline loops: CDR1 SGHVS, CDR2 FNYEAQ. V lost 5 bases and J 2 bases, leaving 17 bases between the germline ends. This CDR3 is built from 16 residues.

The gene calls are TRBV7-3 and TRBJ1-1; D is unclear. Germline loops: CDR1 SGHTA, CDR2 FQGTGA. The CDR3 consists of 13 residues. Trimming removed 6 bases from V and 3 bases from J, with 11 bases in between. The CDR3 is CASRKRMDTEAFF. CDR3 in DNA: TGTGCCAGCAGGAAGAGGATGGACACTGAAGCTTTCTTT.